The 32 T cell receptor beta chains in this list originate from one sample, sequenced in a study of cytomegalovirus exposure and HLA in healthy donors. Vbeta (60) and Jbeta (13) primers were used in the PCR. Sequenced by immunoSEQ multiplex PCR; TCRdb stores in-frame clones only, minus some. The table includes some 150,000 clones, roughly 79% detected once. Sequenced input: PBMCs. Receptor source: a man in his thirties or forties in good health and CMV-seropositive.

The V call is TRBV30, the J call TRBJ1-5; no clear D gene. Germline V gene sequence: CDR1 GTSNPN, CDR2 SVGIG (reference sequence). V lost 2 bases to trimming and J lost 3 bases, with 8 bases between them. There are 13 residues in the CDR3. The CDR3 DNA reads TGTGCCTGGAGTAGGCAGGACAATCAGCCCCAGCATTTT. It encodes CAWSRQDNQPQHF.

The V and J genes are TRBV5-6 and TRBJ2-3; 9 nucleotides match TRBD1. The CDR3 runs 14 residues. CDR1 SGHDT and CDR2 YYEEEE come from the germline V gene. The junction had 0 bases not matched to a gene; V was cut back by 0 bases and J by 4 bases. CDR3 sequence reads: CASSLGQGADTQYF. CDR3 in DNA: TGTGCCAGCAGCTTGGGACAGGGGGCAGATACGCAGTATTTT.

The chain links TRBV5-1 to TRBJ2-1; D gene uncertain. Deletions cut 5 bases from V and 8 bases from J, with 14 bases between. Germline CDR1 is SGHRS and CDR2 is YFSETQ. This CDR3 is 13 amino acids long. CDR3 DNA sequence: TGCGCCAGCAGACCGGTTAGTGCTGATGAGCAGTTCTTC. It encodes CASRPVSADEQFF.

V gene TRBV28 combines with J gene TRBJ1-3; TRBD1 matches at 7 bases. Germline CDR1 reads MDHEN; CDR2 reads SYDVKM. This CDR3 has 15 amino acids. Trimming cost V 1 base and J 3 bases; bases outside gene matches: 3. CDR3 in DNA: TGTGCCAGCAGTTTATTAAACAGGGGTGGAAACACCATATATTTT. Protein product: CASSLLNRGGNTIYF.

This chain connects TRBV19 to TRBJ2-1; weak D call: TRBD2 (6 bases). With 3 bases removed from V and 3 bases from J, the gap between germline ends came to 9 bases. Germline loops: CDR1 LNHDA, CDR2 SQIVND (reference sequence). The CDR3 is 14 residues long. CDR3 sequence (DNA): TGTGCCAGTAGTATCCGGGGGAACTACAATGAGCAGTTCTTC. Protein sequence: CASSIRGNYNEQFF.

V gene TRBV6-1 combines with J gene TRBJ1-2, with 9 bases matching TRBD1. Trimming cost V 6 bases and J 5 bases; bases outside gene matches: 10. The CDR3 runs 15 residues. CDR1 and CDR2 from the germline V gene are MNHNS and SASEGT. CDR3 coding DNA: TGTGCCAGCAGGACGGCGGCCGGGACAGGGTATGGCTACACCTTC. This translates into CASRTAAGTGYGYTF.

CDR3 region: CASSIVAGRGNEQFF. CDR3 DNA sequence: TGTGCCAGTAGTATCGTCGCGGGAAGGGGCAATGAGCAGTTCTTC. This sequence joins TRBV19 and TRBJ2-1; D is perhaps TRBD2 (6 bases). The CDR3 extends over 15 amino acids. Germline CDR1 LNHDA, CDR2 SQIVND (reference sequence). V was shortened by 3 bases and J by 6 bases, with 15 bases between the two germline ends. The full variable domain, completed using reference TRBV19 and TRBJ2-1, is DGGITQSPKYLFRKEGQNVTLSCEQNLNHDAMYWYRQDPGQGLRLIYYSQIVNDFQKGDIAEGYSVSREKKESFPLTVTSAQKNPTAFYLCASSIVAGRGNEQFFGPGTRLTVL.

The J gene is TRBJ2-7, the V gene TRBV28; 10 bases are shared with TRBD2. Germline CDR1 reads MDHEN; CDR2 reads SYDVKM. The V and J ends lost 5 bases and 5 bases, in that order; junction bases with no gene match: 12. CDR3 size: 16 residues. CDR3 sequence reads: CASSPRTSGVRDEQYF. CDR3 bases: TGTGCCAGCAGTCCGAGGACTAGCGGCGTTCGAGACGAGCAGTACTTC.

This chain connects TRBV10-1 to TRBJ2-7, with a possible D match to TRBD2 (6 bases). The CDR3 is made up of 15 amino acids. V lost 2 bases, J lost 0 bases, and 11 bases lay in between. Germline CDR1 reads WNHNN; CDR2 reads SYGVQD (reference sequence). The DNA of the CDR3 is TGCGCCAGCAGTGAGAGGAGGGTCCACTCCTACGAGCAGTACTTC. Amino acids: CASSERRVHSYEQYF.

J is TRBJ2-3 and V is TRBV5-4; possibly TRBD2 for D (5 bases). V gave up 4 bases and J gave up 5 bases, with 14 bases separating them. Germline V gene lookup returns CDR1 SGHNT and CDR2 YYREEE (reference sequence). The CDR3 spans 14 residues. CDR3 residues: CASSIRTEGDTQYF. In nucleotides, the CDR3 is TGTGCCAGCAGCATAAGGACTGAGGGAGATACGCAGTATTTT. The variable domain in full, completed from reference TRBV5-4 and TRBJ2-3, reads ETGVTQSPTHLIKTRGQQVTLRCSSQSGHNTVSWYQQALGQGPQFIFQYYREEENGRGNFPPRFSGLQFPNYSSELNVNALELDDSALYLCASSIRTEGDTQYFGPGTRLTVL.

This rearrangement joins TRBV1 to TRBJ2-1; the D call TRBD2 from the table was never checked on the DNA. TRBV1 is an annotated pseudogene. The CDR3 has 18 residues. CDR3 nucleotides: TGCACCAGCAGCCACGAGGGACTAGCGGGGGGGTGTCACAATGAGCAGTTCTTC. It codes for CTSSHEGLAGGCHNEQFF.

For the CDR3, the DNA is TGCGCCAGCAGTCGACTAGCGGGGGGGCTGGCCGGGGAGCTGTTTTTT. The encoded protein is CASSRLAGGLAGELFF. This chain joins TRBV5-1 and TRBJ2-2; 14 bases match TRBD2. The ends lost 5 bases at V and 6 bases at J; junction bases unmatched: 6. The CDR3 is 16 residues long. Germline CDR1 reads SGHRS; CDR2 reads YFSETQ.

In nucleotides, the CDR3 is TGTGCCAGCAGCTTGTCGGACAGTGTATCATTCGGCCACTACGAGCAGTACTTC. Translated: CASSLSDSVSFGHYEQYF. The gene calls are TRBV7-9 and TRBJ2-7, with D possibly matching TRBD1 (6 bases). Germline loops: CDR1 SEHNR, CDR2 FQNEAQ (reference sequence). The CDR3 length is 18 residues. Trimming removed 3 bases from V and 3 bases from J, with 24 bases in between.

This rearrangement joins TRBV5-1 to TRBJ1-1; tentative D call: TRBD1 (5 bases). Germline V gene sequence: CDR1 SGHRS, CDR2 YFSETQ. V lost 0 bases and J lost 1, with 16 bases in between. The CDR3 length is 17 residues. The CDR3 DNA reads TGCGCCAGCAGCTTGGGCCTCGGGCAGGGAACGAACACTGAAGCTTTCTTT. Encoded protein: CASSLGLGQGTNTEAFF.

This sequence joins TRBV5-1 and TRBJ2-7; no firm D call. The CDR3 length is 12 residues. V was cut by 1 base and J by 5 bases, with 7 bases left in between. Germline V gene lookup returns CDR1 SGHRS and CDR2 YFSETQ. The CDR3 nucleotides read TGCGCCAGCAGCTTGCCCCCAGACGAGCAGTACTTC. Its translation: CASSLPPDEQYF.

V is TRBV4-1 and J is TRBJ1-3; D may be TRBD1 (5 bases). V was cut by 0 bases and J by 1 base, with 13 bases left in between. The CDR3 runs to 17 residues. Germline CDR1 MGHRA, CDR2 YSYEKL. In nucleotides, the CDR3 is TGCGCCAGCAGCCAAGATAGGCCAGGGCCGTCTGGAAACACCATATATTTT. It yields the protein CASSQDRPGPSGNTIYF.

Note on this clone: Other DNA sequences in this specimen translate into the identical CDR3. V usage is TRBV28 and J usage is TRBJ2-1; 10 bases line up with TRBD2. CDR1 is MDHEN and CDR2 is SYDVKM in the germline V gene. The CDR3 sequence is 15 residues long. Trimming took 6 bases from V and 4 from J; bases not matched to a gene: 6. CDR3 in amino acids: CASSLLAGDYNEQFF. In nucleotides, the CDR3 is TGTGCCAGCAGCCTTCTAGCGGGGGATTACAATGAGCAGTTCTTC.

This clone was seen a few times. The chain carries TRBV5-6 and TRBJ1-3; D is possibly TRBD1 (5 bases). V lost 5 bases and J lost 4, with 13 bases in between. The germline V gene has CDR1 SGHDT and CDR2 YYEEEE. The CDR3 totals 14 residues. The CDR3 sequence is CASRLTGSGNTIYF. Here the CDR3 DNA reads TGTGCCAGCAGACTCACAGGTAGCGGAAACACCATATATTTT.

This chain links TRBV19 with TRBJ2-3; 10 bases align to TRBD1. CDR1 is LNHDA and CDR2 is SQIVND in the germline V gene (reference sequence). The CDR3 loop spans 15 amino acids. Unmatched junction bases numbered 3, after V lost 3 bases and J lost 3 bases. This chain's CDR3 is CASSIRQGATDTQYF. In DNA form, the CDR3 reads TGTGCCAGTAGTATCCGACAGGGGGCGACAGATACGCAGTATTTT.

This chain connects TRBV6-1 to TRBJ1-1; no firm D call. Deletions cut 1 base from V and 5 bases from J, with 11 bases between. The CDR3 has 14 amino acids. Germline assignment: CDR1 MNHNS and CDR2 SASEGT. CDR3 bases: TGTGCCAGCAGTGAAGATCCGTCGGAGACTGAAGCTTTCTTT. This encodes CASSEDPSETEAFF.

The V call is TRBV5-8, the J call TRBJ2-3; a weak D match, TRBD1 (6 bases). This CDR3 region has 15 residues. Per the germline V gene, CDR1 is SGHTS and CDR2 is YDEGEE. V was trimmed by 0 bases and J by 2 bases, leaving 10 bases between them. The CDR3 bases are TGTGCCAGCAGCTTGGGACAGGTGAACACAGATACGCAGTATTTT. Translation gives CASSLGQVNTDTQYF. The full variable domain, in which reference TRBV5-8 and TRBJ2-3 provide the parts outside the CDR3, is EAGVTQSPTHLIKTRGQQATLRCSPISGHTSVYWYQQALGLGLQFLLWYDEGEERNRGNFPPRFSGRQFPNYSSELNVNALELEDSALYLCASSLGQVNTDTQYFGPGTRLTVL.

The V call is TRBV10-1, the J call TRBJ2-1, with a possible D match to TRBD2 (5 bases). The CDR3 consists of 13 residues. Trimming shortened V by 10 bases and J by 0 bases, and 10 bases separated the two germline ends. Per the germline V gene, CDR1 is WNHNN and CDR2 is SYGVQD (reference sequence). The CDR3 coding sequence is TGCGCCAACCAGCGGAACTCCTACAATGAGCAGTTCTTC. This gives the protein CANQRNSYNEQFF.

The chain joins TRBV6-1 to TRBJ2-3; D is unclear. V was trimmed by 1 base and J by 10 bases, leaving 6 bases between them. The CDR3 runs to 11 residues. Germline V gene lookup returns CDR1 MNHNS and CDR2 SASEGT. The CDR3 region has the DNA TGTGCCAGCAGTGAAGGAGTTTCGCAGTATTTT. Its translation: CASSEGVSQYF.

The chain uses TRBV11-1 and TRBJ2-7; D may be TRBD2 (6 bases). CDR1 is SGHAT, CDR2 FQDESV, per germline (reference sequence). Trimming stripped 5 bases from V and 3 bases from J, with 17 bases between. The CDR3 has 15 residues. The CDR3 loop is CASSPAAGRIYEQYF. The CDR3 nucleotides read TGTGCCAGCAGCCCGGCGGCGGGGCGAATCTACGAGCAGTACTTC.

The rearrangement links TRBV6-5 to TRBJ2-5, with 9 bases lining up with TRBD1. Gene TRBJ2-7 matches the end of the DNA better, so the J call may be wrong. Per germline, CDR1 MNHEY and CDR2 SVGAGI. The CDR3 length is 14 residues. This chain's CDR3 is CASSTGTGNYEQYF. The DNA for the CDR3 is TGTGCCAGCAGTACCGGGACAGGGAACTACGAGCAGTACTTC.

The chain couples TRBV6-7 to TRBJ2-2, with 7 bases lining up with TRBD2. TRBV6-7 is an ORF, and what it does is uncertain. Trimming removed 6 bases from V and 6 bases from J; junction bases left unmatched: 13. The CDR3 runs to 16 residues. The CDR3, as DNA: TGTGCCAGCAGCCCCCACTCGACTAGCTTCGCCGGGGAGCTGTTTTTT. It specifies CASSPHSTSFAGELFF.

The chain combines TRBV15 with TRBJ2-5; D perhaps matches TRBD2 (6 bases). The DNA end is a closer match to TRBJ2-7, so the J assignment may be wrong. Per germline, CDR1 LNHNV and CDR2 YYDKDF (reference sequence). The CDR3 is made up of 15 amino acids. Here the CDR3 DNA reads TGTGCCACCAGCAGAGATCCGGGACTTAGGTACGAGCAGTACTTC. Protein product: CATSRDPGLRYEQYF.

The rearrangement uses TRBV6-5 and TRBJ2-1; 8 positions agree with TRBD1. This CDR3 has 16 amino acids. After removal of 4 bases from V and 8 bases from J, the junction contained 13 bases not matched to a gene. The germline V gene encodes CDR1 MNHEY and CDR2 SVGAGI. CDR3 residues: CASSSNGPNRGDEQFF. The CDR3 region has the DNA TGTGCCAGCAGTTCGAACGGACCCAACAGGGGGGATGAGCAGTTCTTC.

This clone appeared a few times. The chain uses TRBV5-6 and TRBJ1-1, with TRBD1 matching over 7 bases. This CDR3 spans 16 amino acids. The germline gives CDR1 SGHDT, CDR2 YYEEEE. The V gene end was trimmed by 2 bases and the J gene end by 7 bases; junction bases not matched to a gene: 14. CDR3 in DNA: TGTGCCAGCAGCTTTCGGGTTTCGGGGGGGACAGTTGAAGCTTTCTTT. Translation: CASSFRVSGGTVEAFF.

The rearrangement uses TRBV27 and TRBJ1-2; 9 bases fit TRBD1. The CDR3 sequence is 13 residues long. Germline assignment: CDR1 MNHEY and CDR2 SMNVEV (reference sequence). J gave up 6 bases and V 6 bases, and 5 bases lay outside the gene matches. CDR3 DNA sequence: TGTGCCAGCAGACCTACAGGGGGCGATGGCTACACCTTC. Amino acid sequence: CASRPTGGDGYTF.

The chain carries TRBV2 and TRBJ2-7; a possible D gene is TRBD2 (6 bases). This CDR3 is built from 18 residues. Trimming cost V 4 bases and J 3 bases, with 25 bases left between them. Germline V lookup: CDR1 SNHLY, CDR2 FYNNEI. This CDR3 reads CASSGTPDGAWRVYEQYF. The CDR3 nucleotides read TGTGCCAGCAGTGGGACCCCCGACGGGGCCTGGAGGGTCTACGAGCAGTACTTC. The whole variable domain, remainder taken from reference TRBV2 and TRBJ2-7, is EPEVTQTPSHQVTQMGQEVILRCVPISNHLYFYWYRQILGQKVEFLVSFYNNEISEKSEIFDDQFSVERPDGSNFTLKIRSTKLEDSAMYFCASSGTPDGAWRVYEQYFGPGTRLTVT.

As DNA, the CDR3 is TGTGCCAGCAGCTTTACTAGCGGGAGTAATGAGCAGTTCTTC. Translating it yields CASSFTSGSNEQFF. The rearrangement joins TRBV11-2 to TRBJ2-1; the match to TRBD2 covers 11 bases. Per the germline V gene, CDR1 is SGHAT and CDR2 is FQNNGV. This CDR3 spans 14 amino acids. The V gene end was trimmed by 3 bases and the J gene end by 7 bases; junction bases not matched to a gene: 2.